The subject of this entry is one TCR beta chain. Source study methods: Amplification of reference gene primers was used by the study to estimate nucleated cell counts. TCRdb's table, derived via immunoSEQ multiplex PCR, lists solely in-frame clones and lacks some. V, J and clone size derive from that table, while D and trimming were established from the DNA sequence. The table has about 180,000 clones, approximately 83% seen once. This entry is derived from a study of blood T cell repertoires in COVID-19. Study in general: Samples taken during acute and convalescent COVID-19 were collected in the United States, Italy and Spain. Nucleic acid was either cDNA or gDNA, and it came from T cells, B-cell-depleted T cells, or PBMCs.

The CDR3 extends over 14 amino acids. Germline CDR1 SQVTM, CDR2 ANQGSEA. Deletions cut 7 bases from V and 3 bases from J, with 19 bases between. This TCR derives from a human donor in a cohort sampled during active COVID-19. Sequenced input: peripheral blood. V is TRBV29-1 and J is TRBJ2-7; possibly TRBD1 for D (7 bases). This chain's CDR3 is CSAKMGQGGYEQYF. The CDR3 region has the DNA TGCAGCGCCAAGATGGGGCAGGGGGGCTACGAGCAGTACTTC.